This is a list of T cell receptor beta chains from one sample in a study of blood T cell repertoires in COVID-19. Libraries were prepared by immunoSEQ multiplex PCR; TCRdb keeps only in-frame clonotypes and omits some of them. This table holds hundreds of thousands of clones, roughly 89% found once. Sequenced input: peripheral blood. The receptors derive from a man between 18 and 35 years old with COVID-19, enrolled during active disease. Both conserved end residues are part of each CDR3.

V gene	J gene	CDR3 protein
TRBV9	TRBJ1-2	CASSVGTDYGYTF
TRBV13	TRBJ2-1	CASSRRGGYNEQFF
TRBV7-6	TRBJ1-1	CASSLGAHTEAFF
TRBV4-1	TRBJ2-7	CASSSEGGYEQYF
TRBV5-1	TRBJ1-2	CASSFGTGLDGYTF
TRBV3-1/TRBV3-2	TRBJ2-5	CASSQANREETQYF
TRBV3-1/TRBV3-2	TRBJ2-1	CASSQEAGRVSEQFF
TRBV7-8	TRBJ1-1	CASSPEGGNTEAFF
TRBV4-1	TRBJ2-1	CASSQALGSNEQFF
TRBV5-4	TRBJ2-2	CASSQINANTGELFF
TRBV25-1	TRBJ1-2	CASSESGDRGVYGYTF
TRBV30	TRBJ2-1	CAWNAGDYNEQFF
TRBV5-4	TRBJ2-7	CASSSSGHPPYEQYF
TRBV12-3/TRBV12-4	TRBJ1-1	CASSAPGGWEAFF
TRBV5-1	TRBJ1-3	CASSLAGDFGNTIYF
TRBV18	TRBJ1-1	CASSQGGSGEAFF
TRBV24-1	TRBJ2-5	CATSDRGTSGEETQYF
TRBV5-1	TRBJ1-2	CASSLRGYGYGYTF
TRBV12-3/TRBV12-4	TRBJ1-6	CASSSRDSPLHF
TRBV6-2/TRBV6-3	TRBJ2-3	CASSRGGASGTQYF
TRBV5-1	TRBJ2-2	CASSRSGDYTGELFF
TRBV7-9	TRBJ2-7	CASSSTRTGDPYEQYF
TRBV6-1	TRBJ1-2	CASSEATGAYGYTF
TRBV30	TRBJ2-4	CAWSVRTSGLAKNIQYF
TRBV19	TRBJ2-1	CASSPGQRTYNEQFF
TRBV2	TRBJ2-7	CASSGRTGTDEQYF
TRBV11-3	TRBJ1-3	CASSLDSGGYSGNTIYF
TRBV11-3	TRBJ2-5	CASSLAGAGTQYF
TRBV11-3	TRBJ2-3	CASSRPGQGRDTQYF
TRBV11-2	TRBJ2-7	CASSFRTGGGGEQYF
TRBV15	TRBJ2-1	CATSFSGGYYNEQFF
TRBV18	TRBJ2-3	CASSPETDTQYF
TRBV30	TRBJ2-3	CAWRTGTSGHTDTQYF
TRBV3-1/TRBV3-2	TRBJ2-7	CASSPGTSIYEQYF
TRBV20-1	TRBJ2-7	CSVQGSYEQYF
TRBV3-1/TRBV3-2	TRBJ2-6	CASRNRTGGGDGANVLTF
TRBV3-1/TRBV3-2	TRBJ2-5	CASSRDRWAPSSGGGAQYQETQYF
TRBV28	TRBJ2-5	CASSSPQGARETQYF
TRBV11-2	TRBJ2-1	CASSLVRGRNEQFF
TRBV5-5	TRBJ2-4	CASSLGEGTNIQYF
TRBV11-2	TRBJ2-3	CASSTLGGGSITDTQYF
TRBV2	TRBJ1-5	CASRGQGVQPQHF
TRBV5-1	TRBJ2-7	CASSFRDSGSFSPHEQYF
TRBV6-5	TRBJ1-1	CASRPTTANTEAFF
TRBV14	TRBJ2-3	CASSPGGVPQYF
TRBV7-9	TRBJ2-2	CASSRTDPNTGELFF
TRBV24-1	TRBJ1-5	CATSDLQLSPQHF
TRBV4-2	TRBJ2-7	CASSQDPSGVYEQYF
TRBV19	TRBJ2-7	CASSKAGAYEQYF
TRBV20-1	TRBJ2-5	CSARGGGTQYF
TRBV24-1	TRBJ2-1	CATSDSPSSTGSSYNEQFF
TRBV5-4	TRBJ2-7	CASSPTSGSYEQYF
TRBV9	TRBJ1-1	CASSTTTGNTEAFF
TRBV5-4	TRBJ1-2	CASSPDRGRLYGYTF
TRBV19	TRBJ2-1	CASSIERLAGYNEQFF
TRBV6-1	TRBJ1-6	CASSGTGPHYNSPLHF